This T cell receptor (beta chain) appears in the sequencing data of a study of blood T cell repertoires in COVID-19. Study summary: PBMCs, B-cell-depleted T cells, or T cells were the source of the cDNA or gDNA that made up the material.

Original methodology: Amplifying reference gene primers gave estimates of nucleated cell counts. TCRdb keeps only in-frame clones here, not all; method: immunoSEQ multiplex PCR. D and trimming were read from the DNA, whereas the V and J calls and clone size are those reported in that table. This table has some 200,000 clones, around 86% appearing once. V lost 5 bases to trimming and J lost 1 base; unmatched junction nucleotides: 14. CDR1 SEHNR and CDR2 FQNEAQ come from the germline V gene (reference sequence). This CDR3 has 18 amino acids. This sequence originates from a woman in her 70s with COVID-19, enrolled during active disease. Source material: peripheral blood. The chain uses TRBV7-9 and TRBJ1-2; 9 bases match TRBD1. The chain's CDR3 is CASSRTGGDRGSNYGYTF. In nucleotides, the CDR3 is TGTGCCAGCAGCCGGACCGGGGGAGACAGGGGGAGTAACTATGGCTACACCTTC.